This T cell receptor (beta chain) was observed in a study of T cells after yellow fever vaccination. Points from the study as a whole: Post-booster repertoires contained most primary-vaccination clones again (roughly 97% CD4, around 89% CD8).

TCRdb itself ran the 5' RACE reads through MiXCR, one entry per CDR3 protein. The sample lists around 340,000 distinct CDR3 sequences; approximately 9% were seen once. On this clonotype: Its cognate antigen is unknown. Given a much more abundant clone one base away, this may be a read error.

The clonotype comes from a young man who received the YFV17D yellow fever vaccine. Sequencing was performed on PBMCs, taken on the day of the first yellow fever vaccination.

CDR3 DNA: TGTGCCAGCACCCAACAGGGGGCAGCTAACTATGGCTGCACCTTC. This encodes CASTQQGAANYGCTF. The gene calls are TRBV5-5 and TRBJ1-2; 9 bases line up with TRBD1. The CDR3 runs to 15 residues. Germline CDR1 reads SGHKS; CDR2 reads YYEKEE (reference sequence).